This paragraph covers one T cell receptor beta chain sequence. Its antigen is unknown. The PCR contained 60 Vbeta and 13 Jbeta primers. In the original analysis: In a later analysis, the count reached about 80 million unique TCR beta chains, with 9 million to 11 million shared. The data were produced by immunoSEQ multiplex PCR, yet TCRdb's version contains in-frame clones alone and is incomplete. The V and J calls and clone size are taken from that table; D and trimming were inferred from the DNA. There are roughly 150,000 clones in the sample; 80% occur only once, and 13% to 15% lies in the top ten. This record belongs to a study of cytomegalovirus exposure and HLA in healthy donors. Whole-study context: Across 350 to 400 genotyped donors, 81% landed in the Caucasian-associated ancestry cluster.

CDR1 and CDR2 (germline): SGHVS, FQNEAQ. The CDR3 is 17 residues long. Trimming cost V 1 base and J 0 bases; bases outside gene matches: 5. Study observations and caveats: A later analysis linked a missense DCLRE1C variant to TCR beta V- and J-gene trimming.

The material sequenced was PBMCs. This receptor was obtained from a woman aged 40 to 55 in good health and CMV-seronegative. The chain is built from TRBV7-8 and TRBJ1-4; 7 bases agree with TRBD1. Here the CDR3 DNA reads TGTGCCAGCAGCTTAGACCGGACAGGCGCAACTAATGAAAAACTGTTTTTT. As protein: CASSLDRTGATNEKLFF. The whole variable domain, filled in from reference TRBV7-8 and TRBJ1-4, reads GAGVSQSPRYKVAKRGQDVALRCDPISGHVSLFWYQQALGQGPEFLTYFQNEAQLDKSGLPSDRFFAERPEGSVSTLKIQRTQQEDSAVYLCASSLDRTGATNEKLFFGSGTQLSVL.